A single sample gave rise to the 30 T cell receptor beta chains below, sequenced in a study of blood T cell repertoires in COVID-19. Some clones are missing from TCRdb's copy, which holds only in-frame ones; the method was immunoSEQ multiplex PCR. The table lists more than 95,000 clones, around 88% of them singletons. Sequenced sample: peripheral blood. These receptors were obtained from a human donor in a cohort sampled during active COVID-19.

The CDR3 here is CASSQTDSNTEAFF. The DNA of the CDR3 is TGTGCCAGCAGCCAGACGGACAGCAACACTGAAGCTTTCTTT. J is TRBJ1-1 and V is TRBV3-1 (or the pseudogene TRBV3-2); a weak D match, TRBD1 (6 bases). Germline V lookup: CDR1 LGHDT, CDR2 YNNKEL (reference sequence). Trimming took 3 bases from V and 2 from J, leaving 10 bases between them. There are 14 residues in the CDR3.

The genes are TRBV25-1 and TRBJ1-1; TRBD1 matches 8 bases. The CDR3 is 15 residues long. Looked up from germline, CDR1 is MGHDK and CDR2 is SYGVNS. V was clipped by 2 bases and J by 5 bases; unmatched bases: 7. The chain's CDR3 is CASSEEGRGRTEAFF. The DNA for the CDR3 is TGTGCCAGCAGTGAAGAAGGCAGGGGGCGGACTGAAGCTTTCTTT. The full variable domain, with the rest looked up from reference TRBV25-1 and TRBJ1-1, is EADIYQTPRYLVIGTGKKITLECSQTMGHDKMYWYQQDPGMELHLIHYSYGVNSTEKGDLSSESTVSRIRTEHFPLTLESARPSHTSQYLCASSEEGRGRTEAFFGQGTRLTVV.

The rearrangement joins TRBV4-3 to TRBJ2-7; TRBD1 might be the D (7 bases). Trimming stripped 0 bases from V and 2 bases from J, with 11 bases between. CDR3 length equals 15 residues. Germline lookup yields CDR1 LGHNA and CDR2 YSLEER. CDR3 nucleotides: TGCGCCAGCAGCCAAGATCAGGGGGGTACCTACGAGCAGTACTTC. Translating it yields CASSQDQGGTYEQYF.

This chain connects TRBV5-1 to TRBJ1-1; D unclear. Trimming shortened V by 2 bases and J by 1 base, and 6 bases separated the two germline ends. The CDR3 runs to 13 residues. The germline CDR1 and CDR2 sequences are SGHRS and YFSETQ. The CDR3 nucleotides are TGCGCCAGCAGCTTTGCGGGGAACACTGAAGCTTTCTTT. Its translation: CASSFAGNTEAFF.

J is TRBJ2-7 and V is TRBV25-1, with TRBD1 matching 10 bases. The V gene end was trimmed by 3 bases and the J gene end by 7 bases; junction bases not matched to a gene: 12. Germline V gives CDR1 MGHDK, CDR2 SYGVNS. The CDR3 length is 16 residues. Here the CDR3 reads CASSEEGTGALREQYF. In DNA, the CDR3 is TGTGCCAGCAGTGAGGAAGGGACAGGGGCGCTTAGAGAGCAGTACTTC.

DNA of the CDR3: TGCAGCGTTGAAGTTACGGGACAGGGTACCTATGGCTACACCTTC. It codes for CSVEVTGQGTYGYTF. The V and J genes are TRBV29-1 and TRBJ1-2, with 9 bases matching TRBD1. The length of the CDR3 is 15 residues. Germline CDR1 and CDR2: SQVTM and ANQGSEA. V gave up 1 base and J gave up 4 bases; unmatched junction bases: 7.

The J gene is TRBJ2-3, the V gene TRBV7-2; 8 bases are shared with TRBD1. Germline CDR1 is SGHTA and CDR2 is FQGNSA. This CDR3 region has 15 residues. After removal of 7 bases from V and 8 bases from J, the junction contained 14 bases not matched to a gene. CDR3 residues: CASKAGGAERRTQYF. Written as DNA, the CDR3 is TGTGCCAGCAAGGCAGGGGGCGCTGAGCGTCGTACGCAGTATTTT.

The chain uses TRBV19 and TRBJ2-3; 10 nucleotides align to TRBD1. Losses at the gene ends were 4 bases for V and 9 bases for J; bases not matched to a gene: 13. Germline V gene data show CDR1 as LNHDA and CDR2 as SQIVND (reference sequence). The CDR3 is made up of 16 amino acids. CDR3 coding DNA: TGTGCCAGTAGTAATTATGGGACAGGGGTTATTGGGACGCAGTATTTT. Translated: CASSNYGTGVIGTQYF.

This clone has a single count. The chain carries TRBV6-5 and TRBJ1-5; 8 bases are a match to TRBD1. After removal of 0 bases from V and 7 bases from J, the junction contained 5 bases not matched to a gene. This CDR3 is built from 15 residues. Germline CDR1 MNHEY, CDR2 SVGAGI. CDR3 residues: CASSYSTGAGQPQHF. Here the CDR3 DNA reads TGTGCCAGCAGTTACTCGACAGGGGCAGGACAGCCCCAGCATTTT.

This chain connects TRBV7-2 to TRBJ1-2, with D tentatively TRBD1 (5 bases). Germline V lookup: CDR1 SGHTA, CDR2 FQGNSA. V was cut by 2 bases and J by 7 bases, with 20 bases left in between. The CDR3 is 16 residues long. DNA for the CDR3: TGTGCCAGCAGCTTAAGCCGTACGCTGGGGGGGAGTGGCTACACCTTC. This translates into CASSLSRTLGGSGYTF.

The chain couples TRBV15 to TRBJ1-1; D perhaps matches TRBD1 (5 bases). The V gene lost 6 bases and the J gene lost 2 bases, with 13 bases spanning the gap. The CDR3 covers 14 residues. Germline CDR1 LNHNV, CDR2 YYDKDF (reference sequence). This CDR3 reads CATRQGNGNTEAFF. As DNA, the CDR3 is TGTGCCACCAGGCAGGGTAATGGTAACACTGAAGCTTTCTTT.

V usage is TRBV11-2 and J usage is TRBJ2-7, with 7 bases that match TRBD1. Germline V lookup: CDR1 SGHAT, CDR2 FQNNGV. The trim removed 3 bases at V and 2 bases at J, leaving 4 bases unmatched. CDR3 length: 14 residues. The CDR3 DNA is TGTGCCAGCAGCTTCGGGACAGTGGCCTACGAGCAGTACTTC. Its translation: CASSFGTVAYEQYF.

The J gene is TRBJ1-2, the V gene TRBV29-1, with D hard to call. CDR3 length: 13 residues. V was trimmed by 2 bases and J by 8 bases, leaving 15 bases between them. Per the germline V gene, CDR1 is SQVTM and CDR2 is ANQGSEA. CDR3 DNA: TGCAGCGTTGAAAAGGGCTGGTCGGGGGGCTACACCTTC. This codes for CSVEKGWSGGYTF.

The chain recombines TRBV27 with TRBJ2-1; the match to TRBD2 covers 10 bases. V was clipped by 3 bases and J by 7 bases; unmatched bases: 9. Per germline, CDR1 MNHEY and CDR2 SMNVEV (reference sequence). CDR3 length equals 16 residues. CDR3 DNA sequence: TGTGCCAGCAGTTTCTTAAGCGGGGGGGCACGAAATGAGCAGTTCTTC. Its translation is CASSFLSGGARNEQFF.

A single count supports this clone. This chain connects TRBV28 to TRBJ1-2; 7 bases agree with TRBD1. CDR3 length: 15 residues. The V gene end was trimmed by 6 bases and the J gene end by 5 bases; junction bases not matched to a gene: 12. The germline V gene has CDR1 MDHEN and CDR2 SYDVKM. In nucleotides, the CDR3 is TGTGCCAGCAGCTTTGCCAGGGGGTTGGTTTATGGCTACACCTTC. Translated, it gives CASSFARGLVYGYTF.

The sample holds one count of this clone. The chain is built from TRBV24-1 and TRBJ2-1; 8 bases are a match to TRBD2. Germline loops: CDR1 KGHDR, CDR2 SFDVKD. With 4 bases clipped from V and 6 bases from J, the junction kept 1 base outside the gene matches. The CDR3 totals 13 residues. Written as DNA, the CDR3 is TGTGCCACCAGTGAAGCGGGAGTCAATGAGCAGTTCTTC. Translated, it gives CATSEAGVNEQFF.

The gene calls are TRBV11-3 and TRBJ2-7; possible D gene TRBD2, 5 bases. Looked up from germline, CDR1 is SGHNT and CDR2 is YENEEA. The CDR3 totals 13 residues. V lost 5 bases and J 3 bases, leaving 11 bases between the germline ends. The CDR3 nucleotides are TGTGCCAGCAGCCGCGGGCCGAACTACGAGCAGTACTTC. Protein sequence: CASSRGPNYEQYF.

The chain joins TRBV29-1 to TRBJ2-5; D is possibly TRBD2 (7 bases). CDR1 and CDR2 (germline): SQVTM, ANQGSEA. V lost 0 bases, J lost 6 bases, and 11 bases lay in between. The CDR3 has 13 residues. DNA for the CDR3: TGCAGCGTTGAAGAAGGGGGGGGTCAGACCCAGTACTTC. This sequence encodes CSVEEGGGQTQYF.

J is TRBJ2-1 and V is TRBV5-6; TRBD2 matches at 10 bases. Germline trimming cut 3 bases from V and 5 bases from J; bases unmatched to any gene: 5. This CDR3 region has 15 residues. Germline V gene data show CDR1 as SGHDT and CDR2 as YYEEEE. The CDR3 loop is CASSSGLAAHNEQFF. The DNA of the CDR3 is TGTGCCAGCAGCTCTGGACTAGCGGCGCACAATGAGCAGTTCTTC.

This clone showed up just once. The rearrangement uses TRBV2 and TRBJ1-1, with D tentatively TRBD1 (5 bases). The germline CDR1 and CDR2 sequences are SNHLY and FYNNEI. The CDR3 is 14 amino acids. V lost 6 bases and J 4 bases, leaving 15 bases between the germline ends. For the CDR3, the DNA is TGTGCCAGCAGGGGGACTGGGGGATCCACTGAAGCTTTCTTT. The encoded protein is CASRGTGGSTEAFF. Using reference TRBV2 and TRBJ1-1 for the parts outside the CDR3, the full variable domain is EPEVTQTPSHQVTQMGQEVILRCVPISNHLYFYWYRQILGQKVEFLVSFYNNEISEKSEIFDDQFSVERPDGSNFTLKIRSTKLEDSAMYFCASRGTGGSTEAFFGQGTRLTVV.

J is TRBJ2-5 and V is TRBV5-4; D unresolved. The germline V and J ends were trimmed by 0 bases and 1 base, with 10 bases remaining between them. CDR1 SGHNT and CDR2 YYREEE come from the germline V gene (reference sequence). The CDR3 extends over 15 amino acids. The CDR3 DNA follows: TGTGCCAGCAGCTTGGCCTTAGGCGGCCAAGAGACCCAGTACTTC. Translated, it gives CASSLALGGQETQYF.

Only one count was recorded for this clone. This chain uses TRBV6-2 or TRBV6-3 with TRBJ2-7; D tentatively fits TRBD1 or TRBD2 (5 bases each). V gave up 6 bases and J gave up 0 bases, with 6 bases separating them. Germline V gene data show CDR1 as MNHEY and CDR2 as SVGEGT. The CDR3 consists of 12 residues. CDR3 region: CASSGASYEQYF. CDR3 nucleotide sequence: TGTGCCAGCAGCGGGGCCTCCTACGAGCAGTACTTC.

The gene calls are TRBV9 and TRBJ1-5; no clear D. V lost 0 bases and J 1 base, leaving 8 bases between the germline ends. The CDR3 totals 15 residues. Germline V gene data show CDR1 as SGDLS and CDR2 as YYNGEE. This chain's CDR3 is CASSVGARSNQPQHF. CDR3 DNA sequence: TGTGCCAGCAGCGTAGGGGCAAGAAGCAATCAGCCCCAGCATTTT.

This sequence joins TRBV6-1 and TRBJ2-7, with D uncertain. The CDR3 runs to 13 residues. Germline lookup yields CDR1 MNHNS and CDR2 SASEGT. V lost 1 base, J lost 7 bases, and 11 bases lay in between. CDR3: CASSEDSSREQYF. CDR3 in DNA: TGTGCCAGCAGTGAAGATAGCAGTAGAGAGCAGTACTTC.

The chain recombines TRBV3-1 (or the pseudogene TRBV3-2) with TRBJ2-7; 8 bases align to TRBD2. The junction had 8 bases not matched to a gene; V was cut back by 1 base and J by 3 bases. Germline V CDR1 and CDR2: LGHDT, YNNKEL (reference sequence). CDR3 length: 16 residues. CDR3 protein: CASSQVAGGRDYEQYF. CDR3 nucleotide sequence: TGTGCCAGCAGCCAAGTGGCGGGGGGCCGCGACTACGAGCAGTACTTC.

The chain has TRBV6-6 and TRBJ2-2, with 9 bases matching TRBD1. CDR1 is MNHNY and CDR2 is SVGAGI in the germline V gene (reference sequence). V lost 6 bases and J lost 4; bases outside the gene matches: 9. This CDR3 has 16 amino acids. CDR3 region: CASRERTGGPTGELFF. The CDR3 coding sequence is TGTGCCAGCAGGGAGCGCACAGGGGGCCCCACCGGGGAGCTGTTTTTT.

The chain uses TRBV6-1 and TRBJ2-5, with D tentatively TRBD2 (5 bases). V dropped 1 base and J dropped 2 bases, with 17 bases sitting between them. From germline, CDR1 is MNHNS and CDR2 SASEGT. This CDR3 spans 17 amino acids. The CDR3 sequence is CASSEGGWQAGQETQYF. CDR3 nucleotides: TGTGCCAGCAGTGAAGGAGGGTGGCAGGCGGGTCAAGAGACCCAGTACTTC.

The V and J genes are TRBV19 and TRBJ2-1, with 7 bases identical to TRBD2. The germline V gene has CDR1 LNHDA and CDR2 SQIVND (reference sequence). The ends lost 2 bases at V and 6 bases at J; junction bases unmatched: 4. This CDR3 comprises 14 residues. The CDR3 loop is CASSISRTSNEQFF. The CDR3 DNA follows: TGTGCCAGTAGTATATCAAGGACTAGCAATGAGCAGTTCTTC.

This clone was picked up a small number of times. This chain joins TRBV28 and TRBJ2-1; D is perhaps TRBD2 (6 bases). Germline V CDR1 and CDR2: MDHEN, SYDVKM. V lost 5 bases, J lost 6 bases, and 20 bases lay in between. This CDR3 is built from 16 residues. The CDR3 is CASSPLVRLGSNEQFF. Here the CDR3 DNA reads TGTGCCAGCAGTCCCCTCGTCCGACTAGGCTCCAATGAGCAGTTCTTC.

The rearrangement links TRBV11-3 to TRBJ2-1, with TRBD1 identical over 9 bases. The CDR3 sequence is 15 residues long. CDR1 and CDR2 (germline): SGHNT, YENEEA. V shed 5 bases, J shed 5 bases, and the junction held 7 bases outside the gene matches. Here the CDR3 reads CASSLPGQGNNEQFF. The DNA for the CDR3 is TGTGCCAGCAGCCTCCCGGGACAGGGCAACAATGAGCAGTTCTTC.